This T cell receptor (beta chain) was recovered during a study of blood T cell repertoires in COVID-19. About the research overall: Sites across the United States, Italy and Spain contributed samples from acute and convalescent COVID-19. PBMCs, B-cell-depleted T cells, or T cells provided the cDNA or gDNA that made up the material.

Authors' processing steps: Reference gene primer amplification in the assay estimated nucleated cell counts. This table comes from immunoSEQ multiplex PCR, and its TCRdb copy is limited to in-frame clones, with some not included. Clone size and the V and J calls come from that table; the DNA yielded D and trimming. Of some 250,000 clones listed, approximately 86% are singletons. This clone has only a few counts. CDR3 length: 15 amino acids. Germline values: CDR1 SGHTS, CDR2 YDEGEE. Trimming took off 3 bases at V and 0 bases at J, with 10 bases between the two ends. The sample consisted of peripheral blood. The chain recombines TRBV5-8 with TRBJ1-3; D may be TRBD1 (6 bases). The receptor comes from a woman in her 30s who had recovered from COVID-19. As DNA, the CDR3 is TGTGCCAGCAGCTCGGACAGCCGCTCTGGAAACACCATATATTTT. Protein product: CASSSDSRSGNTIYF.